This T cell receptor beta chain derives from a study of blood T cell repertoires in COVID-19. Study as a whole: Researchers got acute and convalescent COVID-19 samples from the United States, Italy and Spain.

This CDR3 is built from 15 residues. CDR1 and CDR2 (germline): SQVTM, ANQGSEA. V lost 5 bases and J lost 5; bases outside the gene matches: 10. Some clones are missing from TCRdb's copy, which holds only in-frame ones; the method was immunoSEQ multiplex PCR. The table includes 300,000 to 450,000 clones, 87% detected once. Enrollment of patients from Seattle took place during active infection, with longitudinal follow-up. Source material: peripheral blood. The receptor was isolated from a woman in her 30s with COVID-19, enrolled during active disease. This chain connects TRBV29-1 to TRBJ2-1, with 9 bases that match TRBD2. This chain's CDR3 is CSVCQLAGGDNEQFF. The CDR3 nucleotides read TGCAGCGTTTGCCAGCTTGCGGGAGGGGACAATGAGCAGTTCTTC.